The rows below give T cell receptor beta chains drawn from one sample of a study of shared clonotypes between healthy human individuals. Sequencing was performed with immunoSEQ multiplex PCR; in TCRdb, only in-frame clones are kept and a portion is missing. The table has 600,000 to 800,000 clones, roughly two thirds seen once; the top ten hold about 1.8%. The sequenced sample consisted of memory CD4+ T cells sorted from blood. The receptors originated from a woman in her twenties or thirties in good health. Both conserved end residues are trimmed from each CDR3.

j_call v_call cdr3_aa
NA TRBV29-1 SVGQGFYEQY
TRBJ2-1 TRBV5-1 ASSLLGLQGSEQF
TRBJ2-1 TRBV4-2 ASSQDYHLRGGRIDEQF
TRBJ1-1 TRBV7-9 ASSYEQGLEAF
TRBJ2-1 TRBV7-2 ASSSNRGKFDNEQF
TRBJ1-2 TRBV7-9 ASSMGPGYT
TRBJ2-3 TRBV7-8 ASSLSGRAPDTQY
TRBJ2-1 TRBV9 ASSVLAGDLDEQF
TRBJ2-1 TRBV4-1 ASSSASGRSPYNEQF
TRBJ2-1 TRBV7-9 ASSLGTSGTSSYNEQF
TRBJ1-3 TRBV28 ASSTMVRSGNTIY
TRBJ2-2 TRBV28 ASSSDRRNTGELF
TRBJ1-1 TRBV19 ASSTGPRATEAF
TRBJ2-1 TRBV7-3 ASSPGAGQGGEQF
TRBJ1-1 TRBV6-6 ASSLTGVVTEAF
TRBJ2-3 TRBV5-1 ASSSRYSSSTDTQY
TRBJ2-3 TRBV2 ASSDRQGATDTQY
TRBJ2-2 TRBV9 ASSAQSTGELF
TRBJ2-5 TRBV28 ASGETGLKTQY
TRBJ2-5 TRBV28 ASSSIRLAGAETQY
TRBJ1-1 TRBV5-1 ASSLPGGYTEAF
TRBJ2-7 TRBV18 ASSPGGTSALY
TRBJ2-2 TRBV7-2 ASSLGWANTGELF
TRBJ2-4 TRBV5-4 ASSLVALGENIQY
TRBJ1-1 TRBV5-6 ASSSGQGAQYGTEAF
TRBJ2-5 TRBV7-8 ASTKYQETQY
TRBJ2-1 TRBV5-1 ASSLFGLINEQF
TRBJ2-3 TRBV29-1 STNRGIRTDTQY
TRBJ2-7 TRBV30 AFSLSSYEQY
TRBJ1-4 TRBV10-3 AISEGGGRMF
TRBJ1-5 TRBV6-4 ASSDSNRWPQH
TRBJ1-2 TRBV4-2 ASSQEWGGYT
TRBJ2-2 TRBV5-1 ASSLSGRGTGELF
TRBJ2-7 TRBV29-1 SVDRGAHEQY
TRBJ2-5 TRBV27 ASSLSVSVGFETQY
TRBJ2-3 TRBV6-6 ASSAAGGTDTQY
NA TRBV30 AWSGETPYEQY
TRBJ2-1 TRBV9 ASSPDEALQQF
TRBJ2-2 TRBV5-1 ASSSDRPNTGELF